These 6 T cell receptor beta chains were all obtained from the same sample, sequenced in a study of T-cell memory formation after mild COVID-19. TCRdb processed the 5' RACE reads anew with MiXCR; each CDR3 protein has one entry. Of around 340,000 distinct CDR3 sequences detected, approximately 12% appear once; the ten largest clones hold about a fifth. Material: PBMCs or a T cell subset sorted from them (not recorded which). The receptors stem from a man younger than 35 who had mild COVID-19 (a few samples of this study predate the infection). Cell type and time point are not known.

The count of this clonotype is one. The chain carries TRBV12-3 or TRBV12-4 and TRBJ2-5; 11 bases match TRBD2. The CDR3 length is 16 residues. V shed 6 bases, J shed 5 bases, and the junction held 11 bases outside the gene matches. The DNA for the CDR3 is TGTGCCAGCAGCCCCTCTAGCGGGGGGTCCGGGGAGACCCAGTACTTC. It codes for CASSPSSGGSGETQYF.

This clonotype was counted only a few times. The V and J genes are TRBV24-1 and TRBJ1-5, with D unclear. This CDR3 is built from 12 residues. Trimming took 1 base from V and 9 from J, leaving 6 bases between them. Per germline, CDR1 KGHDR and CDR2 SFDVKD. CDR3 coding DNA: TGTGCCACCAGTGATTTAAAGGGGCCCCAGCATTTT. This codes for CATSDLKGPQHF.

The chain recombines TRBV6-2 or TRBV6-3 with TRBJ2-7; 8 bases align to TRBD2. V lost 4 bases to trimming and J lost 7 bases; unmatched junction nucleotides: 9. This CDR3 contains 14 residues. Germline V CDR1 and CDR2: MNHEY, SVGEGT. DNA of the CDR3: TGTGCCAGCAGTTTCCCCGGGACTAGTGGGGAGCAGTACGTC. Translating gives CASSFPGTSGEQYV.

This clonotype has a handful of counts. This chain uses TRBV5-4 with TRBJ1-1; D uncertain. Between the trimmed V and J ends, which lost 6 bases and 5 bases, there was a span of 17 bases. CDR1 is SGHNT, CDR2 YYREEE, per germline (reference sequence). There are 14 residues in the CDR3. CDR3 nucleotides: TGTGCCAGCACTCTGAACGGGAGGACTACTGAAGCTTTCTTT. Its translation: CASTLNGRTTEAFF. The complete variable domain, with remaining parts taken from reference TRBV5-4 and TRBJ1-1, reads ETGVTQSPTHLIKTRGQQVTLRCSSQSGHNTVSWYQQALGQGPQFIFQYYREEENGRGNFPPRFSGLQFPNYSSELNVNALELDDSALYLCASTLNGRTTEAFFGQGTRLTVV.

This clonotype was recorded at least ten times. The chain combines TRBV7-9 with TRBJ1-1; D not certain. The CDR3 runs 15 residues. V was shortened by 0 bases and J by 3 bases, with 11 bases between the two germline ends. The V gene's germline CDR1 is SEHNR and CDR2 FQNEAQ (reference sequence). CDR3 nucleotides: TGTGCCAGCAGCTTAGCAGGGTCTGGGGACACTGAAGCTTTCTTT. Protein product: CASSLAGSGDTEAFF.

This clonotype showed up many times. The chain carries TRBV12-3 or TRBV12-4 and TRBJ1-1; tentative D call: TRBD1 (5 bases). Between the trimmed V and J ends, which lost 5 bases and 10 bases, there was a span of 14 bases. This CDR3 spans 12 amino acids. Here the CDR3 reads CASSPPGISAFF. CDR3 DNA: TGTGCCAGCAGTCCCCCAGGGATCTCAGCTTTCTTT.